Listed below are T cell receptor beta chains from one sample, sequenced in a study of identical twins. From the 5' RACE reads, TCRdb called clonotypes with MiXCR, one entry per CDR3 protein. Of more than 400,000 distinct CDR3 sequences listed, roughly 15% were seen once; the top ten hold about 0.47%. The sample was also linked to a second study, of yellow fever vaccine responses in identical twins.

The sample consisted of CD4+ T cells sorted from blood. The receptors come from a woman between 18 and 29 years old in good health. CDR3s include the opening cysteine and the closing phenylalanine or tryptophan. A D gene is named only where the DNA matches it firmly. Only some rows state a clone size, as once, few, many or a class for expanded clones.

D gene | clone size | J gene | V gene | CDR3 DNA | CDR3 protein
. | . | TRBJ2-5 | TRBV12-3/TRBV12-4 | TGTGCCAGCAGTTTAGGTATTGGAGCCCAAGAGACCCAGTACTTC | CASSLGIGAQETQYF
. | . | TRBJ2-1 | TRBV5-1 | TGCGCCAGCAGCGCCACAGGGGGGGGGAACAATGAGCAGTTCTTC | CASSATGGGNNEQFF
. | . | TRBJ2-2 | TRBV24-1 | TGTGCCACCAGTGATTTTGACGGGGAGCTGTTTTTT | CATSDFDGELFF
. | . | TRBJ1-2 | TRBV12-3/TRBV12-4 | TGTGCCTGTCGCGCGGGGGGGGACTATGGCTACACCTTC | CACRAGGDYGYTF
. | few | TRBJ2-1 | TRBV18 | TGTGCCAGCTCACCTCCAACGGGGGCCTCCTACAATGAGCAGTTCTTC | CASSPPTGASYNEQFF
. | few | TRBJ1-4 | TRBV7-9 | TGTGCCAGCAGGCTTTATCCCAATGAAAAACTGTTTTTT | CASRLYPNEKLFF
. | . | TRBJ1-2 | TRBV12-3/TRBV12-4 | TGTGCCAGCAGTTTAGCGCCCGCAGCCAACTATGGCTACACCTTC | CASSLAPAANYGYTF
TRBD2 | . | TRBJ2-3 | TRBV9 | TGTGCCAGCAGCACCACTAGCGGCCTTTACACAGATACGCAGTATTTT | CASSTTSGLYTDTQYF
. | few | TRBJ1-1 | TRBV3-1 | TGTGCCAGCAGCCAAGGGGGCAGGAACACTGAAGCTTTCTTT | CASSQGGRNTEAFF
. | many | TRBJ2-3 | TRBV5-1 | TGCGCCAGTCGGAGGGGAAAAGGTACAGATACGCAGTATTTT | CASRRGKGTDTQYF
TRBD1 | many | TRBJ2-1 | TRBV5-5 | TGTGCCAGCAGCTTGGGGACAGGGGAAGCCTACAATGAGCAGTTCTTC | CASSLGTGEAYNEQFF
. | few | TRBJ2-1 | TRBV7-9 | TGTGCCAGCAGCTTAGTTTTCGATGAGCAGTTCTTC | CASSLVFDEQFF
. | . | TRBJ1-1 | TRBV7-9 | TGTGCCAGCAGCATGCGCGTGGGCCTTCAGGGCACTGAAGCTTTCTTT | CASSMRVGLQGTEAFF
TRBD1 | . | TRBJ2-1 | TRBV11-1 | TGTGCCAGCAGCTTACGGGGGACAGGGGGCACAAAGGGCTACAATGAGCAGTTCTTC | CASSLRGTGGTKGYNEQFF
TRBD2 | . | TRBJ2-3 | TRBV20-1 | TGCAGTGCTAGCGGGAGGGCCCGGAGAGATACGCAGTATTTT | CSASGRARRDTQYF
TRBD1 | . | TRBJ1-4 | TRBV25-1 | TGTGCCAGCAGTGGTAGGGGGCTGGGTAATGAAAAACTGTTTTTT | CASSGRGLGNEKLFF
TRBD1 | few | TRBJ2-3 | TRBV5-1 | TGCGCCACCGGACAGGGATCTGAAACAGATACGCAGTATTTT | CATGQGSETDTQYF
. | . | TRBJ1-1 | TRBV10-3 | TGTGCCATCAGGGGCAGGGATGTCACTGAAGCTTTCTTT | CAIRGRDVTEAFF
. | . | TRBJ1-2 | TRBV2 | TGTGCCAGCAGTGATCACAGGCGATTCTATGGCTACACCTTC | CASSDHRRFYGYTF
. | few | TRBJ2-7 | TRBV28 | TGTGCCAGCAGCCCTTCCTCCCGGGGCTACGAGCAGTACTTC | CASSPSSRGYEQYF
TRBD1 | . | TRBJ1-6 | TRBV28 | TGTGCCAGCAGTATGGACAGGGTGAATTCACCCCTCCACTTT | CASSMDRVNSPLHF
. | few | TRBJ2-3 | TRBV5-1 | TGCGCCAGCAGCTTGCCGGGAAGAACAGATACGCAGTATTTT | CASSLPGRTDTQYF
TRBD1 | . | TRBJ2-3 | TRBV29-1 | TGCAGCGTTGGCCCCGGGACAGGGGGAACAGATACGCAGTATTTT | CSVGPGTGGTDTQYF
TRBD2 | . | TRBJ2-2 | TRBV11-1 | TGTGCCAGCAGCTTATCTTCATTCCGGGGACTAGCTTCCGGGGAGCTGTTTTTT | CASSLSSFRGLASGELFF
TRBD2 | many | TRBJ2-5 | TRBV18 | TGTGCCAGCAGTCCGGGACTAGGGGAGACCCAGTACTTC | CASSPGLGETQYF
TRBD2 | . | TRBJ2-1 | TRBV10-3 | TGTGCCACCGTAACGGGACTAGCGGGAGTAAGGGGTCAGAATGAGCAGTTCTTC | CATVTGLAGVRGQNEQFF
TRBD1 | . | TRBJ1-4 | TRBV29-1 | TGCAGCGCCAGGACAGGGCCTAATGAAAAACTGTTTTTT | CSARTGPNEKLFF
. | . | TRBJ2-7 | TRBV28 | TGTGCCAGCAGTTTAAGCAGCCGCGAGCAGTACTTC | CASSLSSREQYF
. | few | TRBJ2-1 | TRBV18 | TGTGCCAGCTCACCACTTGCGGGGGCTGACAATGAGCAGTTCTTC | CASSPLAGADNEQFF
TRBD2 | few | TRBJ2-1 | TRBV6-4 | TGTGCCAGCAGTGCCCAACCCAGCCTAGCGGGAGTTGGTAATGAGCAGTTCTTC | CASSAQPSLAGVGNEQFF
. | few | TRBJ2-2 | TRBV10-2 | TGCGCCAGCAGTAGGCAGGTGGGGAATGCGAACACCGGGGAGCTGTTTTTT | CASSRQVGNANTGELFF
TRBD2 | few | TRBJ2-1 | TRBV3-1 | TGTGCCAGCAGCCAGGCGGGGGGCACTTACAATGAGCAGTTCTTC | CASSQAGGTYNEQFF
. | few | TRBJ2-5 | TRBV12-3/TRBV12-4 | TGTGCCAGCAGTGCTCTCGGGACTCCCCAAGAGACCCAGTACTTC | CASSALGTPQETQYF
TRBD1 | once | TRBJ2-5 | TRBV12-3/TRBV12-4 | TGTACCAGCAGTTTTTTAATTCCGGACAGGGTCAAAGAGACCCAGTACTTC | CTSSFLIPDRVKETQYF
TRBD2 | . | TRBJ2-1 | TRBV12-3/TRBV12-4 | TGTGCCAGCAGTTGGGCTAGCGGGGGGGCTTACAATGAGCAGTTCTTC | CASSWASGGAYNEQFF
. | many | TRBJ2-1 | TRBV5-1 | TGCGCCAGCAGCGAAACTTCCCTGGCGAATGAGCAGTTCTTC | CASSETSLANEQFF
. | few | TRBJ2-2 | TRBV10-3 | TGTGCCACAGCAACAGGGAACACCGGGGAGCTGTTTTTT | CATATGNTGELFF
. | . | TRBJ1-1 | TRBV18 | TGTGCCAGCTCATTAGAAGGGTTTCTCACTGAAGCTTTCTTT | CASSLEGFLTEAFF
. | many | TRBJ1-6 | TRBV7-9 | TGTGCCATCGAGGGACACAGCTCCTATAATTCACCCCTCCACTTT | CAIEGHSSYNSPLHF
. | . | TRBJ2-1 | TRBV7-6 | TGTGCCAGCAGCTCCCCGGGCTATGAGCAGTTCTTC | CASSSPGYEQFF
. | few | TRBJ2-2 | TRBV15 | TGTGCCACCAGCAGAGGACGGACCCAAACCAACACCGGGGAGCTGTTTTTT | CATSRGRTQTNTGELFF
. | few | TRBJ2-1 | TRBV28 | TGTGCCAGCAGTTTATTGATTTCGCGCAACGGGATTTACAATGAGCAGTTCTTC | CASSLLISRNGIYNEQFF
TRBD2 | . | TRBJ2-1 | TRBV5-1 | TGCGCCAGCAGCTTGGAAGCGGGGGGGCCCTATGAGCAGTTCTTC | CASSLEAGGPYEQFF
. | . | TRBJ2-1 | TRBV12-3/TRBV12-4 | TGTGCCAGCAGCCCCAGGGCTAGCGTCCTTCAAAATTACTGGAAGGAGCAGTTCTTC | CASSPRASVLQNYWKEQFF
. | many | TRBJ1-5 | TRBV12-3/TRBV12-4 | TGTGCCAGCGGCCCTGGAGGGGGAGGCAATCAGCCCCAGCATTTT | CASGPGGGGNQPQHF
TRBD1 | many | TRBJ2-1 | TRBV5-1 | TGCGCCAGCAGCATTACAGGGGGCTCCTACAATGAGCAGTTCTTC | CASSITGGSYNEQFF
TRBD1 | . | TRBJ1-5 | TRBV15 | TGTGCCACCAGCCGACCCGGGACAGGGGTTATTCAACAGCATTTT | CATSRPGTGVIQQHF